The present entry profiles one T cell receptor (beta chain) with its context. This specimen comes from a study of T cell changes during pregnancy in multiple sclerosis. The protocol was immunoSEQ multiplex PCR, while the TCRdb copy is restricted to in-frame clones and leaves out a portion. Of 45,000 to 55,000 clones detected, approximately 90% appear once; the ten largest clones hold under 0.7%. This CDR3 has 15 amino acids. Germline CDR1 and CDR2: MNHNY and SVGAGI (reference sequence). With 6 bases clipped from V and 2 bases from J, the junction kept 6 bases outside the gene matches. J is TRBJ2-7 and V is TRBV6-6; 11 bases match TRBD2. This clonotype was obtained from a female donor with multiple sclerosis, enrolled in a pregnancy study. Material: CD4+ T cells from peripheral blood mononuclear cells, obtained after pregnancy. The chain's CDR3 is CASRRLAGHTYEQYF. CDR3 DNA: TGTGCCAGCAGAAGACTAGCGGGACACACCTACGAGCAGTACTTC.